The rows below give T cell receptor beta chains drawn from one sample of a study of cytomegalovirus exposure and HLA in healthy donors. Repertoires were generated with immunoSEQ multiplex PCR, while TCRdb's copy carries only in-frame clones and drops some. This table holds over 75,000 clones, roughly 86% found once. The sequencing input was PBMCs. The receptor set was obtained from a man aged 25-45 years in good health and CMV-seropositive. Each CDR3 is given with its conserved first and last residue. The order of the fields is D gene, clone size, J gene, V gene, CDR3 DNA, CDR3 protein. A D gene is named only where the DNA matches it firmly. Some rows have no size entry. The others give once, few or many, or a class for an expanded clone.

d_call: .
clone_size: .
j_call: TRBJ1-1
v_call: TRBV27
cdr3_nt: TGTGCCAGCAGTTTATCTTGGAACCCCGGGCGGGGATCGGCTTTCTTT
cdr3_aa: CASSLSWNPGRGSAFF

d_call: .
clone_size: .
j_call: TRBJ2-6
v_call: TRBV27
cdr3_nt: TGTGCCAGCATGATGGGACAAGCCTCTGGGGCCAACGTCCTGACTTTC
cdr3_aa: CASMMGQASGANVLTF

d_call: .
clone_size: .
j_call: TRBJ1-5
v_call: TRBV28
cdr3_nt: TGTGGTTCGGGTACCTATAGCAATCAGCCCCAGCATTTT
cdr3_aa: CGSGTYSNQPQHF

d_call: TRBD1
clone_size: .
j_call: TRBJ2-7
v_call: TRBV6-1
cdr3_nt: TGTGCCACAAACAGGGGGCAGGGCTACGAGCAGTACTTC
cdr3_aa: CATNRGQGYEQYF

d_call: .
clone_size: once
j_call: TRBJ2-3
v_call: TRBV2
cdr3_nt: TGTGCCAGCAAAAACAGGGATAGCACAGATACGCAGTATTTT
cdr3_aa: CASKNRDSTDTQYF

d_call: .
clone_size: .
j_call: TRBJ2-5
v_call: TRBV5-1
cdr3_nt: TGCGCCAGCAGCGGTCAAGAGGCCCAGTACTTC
cdr3_aa: CASSGQEAQYF

d_call: TRBD1
clone_size: .
j_call: TRBJ1-2
v_call: TRBV7-9
cdr3_nt: TGTTCCAGCAGCTTTAGGACAGGGAATAACTATGGCTACACCTTC
cdr3_aa: CSSSFRTGNNYGYTF

d_call: .
clone_size: .
j_call: TRBJ2-2
v_call: TRBV4-2
cdr3_nt: TGTGCCAGCAGCCCGGGACTCACGAACACCGGGGAGCTGTTTTTT
cdr3_aa: CASSPGLTNTGELFF

d_call: .
clone_size: few
j_call: TRBJ2-7
v_call: TRBV10-1
cdr3_nt: TGCGCCAGCTCTGGACCGGGAAGGTACGAGCAGTACTTC
cdr3_aa: CASSGPGRYEQYF

d_call: TRBD1
clone_size: .
j_call: TRBJ1-5
v_call: TRBV27
cdr3_nt: TGTGCCAGCACCATCAGGGGGCCGAGCAATCAGCCCCAGCATTTT
cdr3_aa: CASTIRGPSNQPQHF

d_call: .
clone_size: .
j_call: TRBJ2-4
v_call: TRBV5-1
cdr3_nt: TGCGCCAGCAGCATTAGCGGAAAGATACAGTACTTC
cdr3_aa: CASSISGKIQYF

d_call: .
clone_size: .
j_call: TRBJ1-2
v_call: TRBV28
cdr3_nt: TGTGCCAGCAGGGACAGCCTTTATGGCTACACCTTC
cdr3_aa: CASRDSLYGYTF

d_call: TRBD1
clone_size: .
j_call: TRBJ1-5
v_call: TRBV2
cdr3_nt: TGTGCCAGCAGTGACACAGGGGGGGATCAGCCCCAGCATTTT
cdr3_aa: CASSDTGGDQPQHF

d_call: .
clone_size: .
j_call: TRBJ2-7
v_call: TRBV5-1
cdr3_nt: TGCGCCAGCAGCTTGGAGTTCACAACCTACGAGCAGTACTTC
cdr3_aa: CASSLEFTTYEQYF

d_call: TRBD1
clone_size: .
j_call: TRBJ1-5
v_call: TRBV2
cdr3_nt: TGTGCCAGCAGTCCCGTAGGGGGACAGGGGGTCGGGCAGCCCCAGCATTTT
cdr3_aa: CASSPVGGQGVGQPQHF

d_call: .
clone_size: once
j_call: TRBJ2-2
v_call: TRBV7-9
cdr3_nt: TGTGCCAGCAGCTTAGCTAGCGCTAACACCGGGGAGCTGTTTTTT
cdr3_aa: CASSLASANTGELFF

d_call: TRBD1
clone_size: .
j_call: TRBJ1-1
v_call: TRBV7-7
cdr3_nt: TGTGCTAGCAGCTTTGACAGGGACACTGAAGCTTTCTTT
cdr3_aa: CASSFDRDTEAFF

d_call: TRBD2
clone_size: .
j_call: TRBJ2-7
v_call: TRBV10-3
cdr3_nt: TGTGCCGCGACTAGCGGGAGATACGAGCAGTACTTC
cdr3_aa: CAATSGRYEQYF

d_call: TRBD2
clone_size: .
j_call: TRBJ2-1
v_call: TRBV4-1
cdr3_nt: TGCGCCAGCAGCCCGGGACTAGCGGGAGTCTATGAGCAGTTCTTC
cdr3_aa: CASSPGLAGVYEQFF

d_call: TRBD1
clone_size: .
j_call: TRBJ2-7
v_call: TRBV11-2
cdr3_nt: TGTGCCAGCAGCTCAGCAGGGGGCCGGTTATACGAGCAGTACTTC
cdr3_aa: CASSSAGGRLYEQYF

d_call: .
clone_size: .
j_call: TRBJ1-2
v_call: TRBV5-5
cdr3_nt: TGTGCCAGCAGCTTCGGGTCCGGTGGTGGTGATGGCTACACCTTC
cdr3_aa: CASSFGSGGGDGYTF

d_call: .
clone_size: .
j_call: TRBJ1-4
v_call: TRBV4-1
cdr3_nt: TGCGCCAGCAGCCAAATTGTCAGCGGACTTGAAAAACTGTTTTTT
cdr3_aa: CASSQIVSGLEKLFF

d_call: TRBD1
clone_size: .
j_call: TRBJ1-2
v_call: TRBV5-1
cdr3_nt: TGCGCCAGCAGCTTGTGGGGACAGGGGTCTAACTATGGCTACACCTTC
cdr3_aa: CASSLWGQGSNYGYTF

d_call: .
clone_size: .
j_call: TRBJ1-5
v_call: TRBV19
cdr3_nt: TGTGCCAGTAGTATCTACAGGTATAGCAATCAGCCCCAGCATTTT
cdr3_aa: CASSIYRYSNQPQHF

d_call: TRBD2
clone_size: once
j_call: TRBJ2-2
v_call: TRBV18
cdr3_nt: TGTGCCAGCTCACGACTAGCGGACACCGGGGAGCTGTTTTTT
cdr3_aa: CASSRLADTGELFF

d_call: TRBD2
clone_size: .
j_call: TRBJ2-1
v_call: TRBV19
cdr3_nt: TGTGCCAGTAGTATCGGACTAGCGGGGCTCAATGAGCAGTTCTTC
cdr3_aa: CASSIGLAGLNEQFF

d_call: .
clone_size: few
j_call: TRBJ2-3
v_call: TRBV27
cdr3_nt: TGTGCCAGCAGTTTACCCCCCTCGGATACGCAGTATTTT
cdr3_aa: CASSLPPSDTQYF

d_call: TRBD2
clone_size: .
j_call: TRBJ2-7
v_call: TRBV5-1
cdr3_nt: TGCGCCAGCAGACTAGGACTAGCGGGATCCTACGAGCAGTACTTC
cdr3_aa: CASRLGLAGSYEQYF

d_call: .
clone_size: .
j_call: TRBJ2-5
v_call: TRBV5-1
cdr3_nt: TGCGCCAGCAGCTTGGCCCACGGGAGTTTAGAGACCCAGTACTTC
cdr3_aa: CASSLAHGSLETQYF

d_call: .
clone_size: .
j_call: TRBJ2-7
v_call: TRBV10-3
cdr3_nt: TGTGCCATCAGTGAGTCGGACAGAACCTACGAGCAGTACTTC
cdr3_aa: CAISESDRTYEQYF

d_call: TRBD2
clone_size: .
j_call: TRBJ2-2
v_call: TRBV7-9
cdr3_nt: TGTGCCAGCACCAACGGACTAGCGGCAAACACCGGGGAGCTGTTTTTT
cdr3_aa: CASTNGLAANTGELFF